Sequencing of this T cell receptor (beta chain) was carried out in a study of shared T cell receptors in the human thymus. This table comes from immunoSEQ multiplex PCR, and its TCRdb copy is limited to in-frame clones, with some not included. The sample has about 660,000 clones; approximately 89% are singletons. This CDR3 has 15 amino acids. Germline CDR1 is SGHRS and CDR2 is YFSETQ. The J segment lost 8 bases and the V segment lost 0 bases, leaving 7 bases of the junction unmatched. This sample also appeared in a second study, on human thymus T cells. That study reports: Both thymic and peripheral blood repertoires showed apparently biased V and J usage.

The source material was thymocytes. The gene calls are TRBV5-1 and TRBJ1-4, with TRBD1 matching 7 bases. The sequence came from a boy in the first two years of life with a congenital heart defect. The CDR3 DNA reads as TGCGCCAGCAGCTTGGAAGGGGGCAAGGGGGAAAAACTGTTTTTT. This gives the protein CASSLEGGKGEKLFF.